The 15 T cell receptor beta chains listed next were all sequenced from one sample in a study of T-cell memory formation after mild COVID-19. TCRdb independently ran MiXCR on the 5' RACE reads; one entry per CDR3 protein. The table has more than 110,000 distinct CDR3 sequences, around 14% seen once. Source material: PBMCs or a T cell subset sorted from them (not recorded which). The receptors come from an adult woman who had mild COVID-19 (a few samples of this study predate the infection). Cell type and time point are not known.

This clonotype has a count of ten or more. The chain recombines TRBV12-3 or TRBV12-4 with TRBJ2-7, with D maybe TRBD2 (5 bases). V was cut by 3 bases and J by 7 bases, with 10 bases left in between. CDR3 length: 12 residues. The CDR3 bases are TGTGCCAGCAGTTTGAAGACGGGAGAGCAGTACTTC. Protein sequence: CASSLKTGEQYF.

The sample holds a few counts of this clonotype. This chain's CDR3 is CASSQDLILGYTEAFF. In DNA form, the CDR3 reads TGCGCCAGCAGCCAAGATCTTATTTTGGGGTACACTGAAGCTTTCTTT. V is TRBV4-3 and J is TRBJ1-1; D is unclear. V lost 0 bases and J lost 3, with 14 bases in between. Germline values: CDR1 LGHNA, CDR2 YSLEER. The CDR3 has 16 amino acids.

The chain uses TRBV6-5 and TRBJ2-7; D ambiguous. The germline CDR1 and CDR2 sequences are MNHEY and SVGAGI. The CDR3 is made up of 14 amino acids. V was pared by 4 bases and J by 7 bases, with 17 bases between. CDR3 coding DNA: TGTGCCAGCAGTTTTGGGCAGAATGGATGGGAGCAGTACTTC. Translating gives CASSFGQNGWEQYF.

This clonotype was counted only a few times. The CDR3 loop reads CAISELATSYEQYF. As DNA, the CDR3 is TGTGCCATCAGTGAACTAGCGACCTCCTACGAGCAGTACTTC. V and J are TRBV10-3 and TRBJ2-7; 7 nucleotides align to TRBD2. Germline V gene lookup returns CDR1 ENHRY and CDR2 SYGVKD. The CDR3 runs 14 residues. The V and J ends lost 3 bases and 0 bases, in that order; junction bases with no gene match: 2.

The table lists this clonotype with a few counts. The chain recombines TRBV20-1 with TRBJ2-7, with a possible D match to TRBD2 (5 bases). The CDR3 is 11 amino acids. V was clipped by 5 bases and J by 4 bases, with 9 bases between them. Germline V gene lookup returns CDR1 DFQATT and CDR2 SNEGSKA (reference sequence). The chain's CDR3 is CSAEERYEQYF. CDR3 nucleotide sequence: TGCAGTGCTGAGGAGCGGTACGAGCAGTACTTC.

This clonotype came up a few times. The chain is built from TRBV5-1 and TRBJ1-2; TRBD1 matches at 7 bases. V lost 4 bases to trimming and J lost 4 bases; unmatched junction nucleotides: 10. The CDR3 length is 15 residues. In germline, CDR1 is SGHRS, CDR2 YFSETQ. The CDR3 is CASSAYRTGAYGYTF. The CDR3 DNA reads as TGCGCCAGCAGCGCTTATCGGACAGGCGCCTATGGCTACACCTTC.

CDR3 protein: CASSRSGTGGPYNEQFF. Here the CDR3 DNA reads TGTGCCAGCAGCCGGAGTGGGACAGGGGGCCCCTACAATGAGCAGTTCTTC. V and J are TRBV7-9 and TRBJ2-1, with 12 bases that match TRBD1. This CDR3 has 17 amino acids. Per germline, CDR1 SEHNR and CDR2 FQNEAQ (reference sequence). V gave up 5 bases and J gave up 2 bases; unmatched junction bases: 7.

The table lists this clonotype with a few counts. The chain uses TRBV5-1 and TRBJ2-7; tentative D call: TRBD2 (5 bases). This CDR3 has 16 residues. Germline V gene lookup returns CDR1 SGHRS and CDR2 YFSETQ. Trimming left V 0 bases short and J 0 bases short, with 13 bases between. The CDR3 DNA reads as TGCGCCAGCAGCTTGGATGGCGGGTCTATCTCCTACGAGCAGTACTTC. Translating gives CASSLDGGSISYEQYF.

The chain joins TRBV5-1 to TRBJ2-3, with D tentatively TRBD1 (6 bases). Germline V gene sequence: CDR1 SGHRS, CDR2 YFSETQ. V dropped 0 bases and J dropped 2 bases, with 10 bases sitting between them. This CDR3 is 15 amino acids long. CDR3 loop: CASSLVGATTDTQYF. The CDR3 nucleotides read TGCGCCAGCAGCTTGGTGGGGGCGACCACAGATACGCAGTATTTT. Full variable domain (outside the CDR3, taken from reference TRBV5-1 and TRBJ2-3): KAGVTQTPRYLIKTRGQQVTLSCSPISGHRSVSWYQQTPGQGLQFLFEYFSETQRNKGNFPGRFSGRQFSNSRSEMNVSTLELGDSALYLCASSLVGATTDTQYFGPGTRLTVL.

The V call is TRBV7-8, the J call TRBJ2-7; D is unresolved. V was trimmed by 5 bases and J by 3 bases, leaving 17 bases between them. This CDR3 region has 15 residues. The germline V gene has CDR1 SGHVS and CDR2 FQNEAQ. CDR3 loop: CASSRQSAFDYEQYF. The CDR3 nucleotides are TGTGCCAGCAGCCGCCAGTCGGCGTTCGACTACGAGCAGTACTTC.

This clonotype was found a few times. The rearrangement joins TRBV30 to TRBJ1-1, with TRBD1 matching over 9 bases. The germline V gene has CDR1 GTSNPN and CDR2 SVGIG (reference sequence). V lost 3 bases, J lost 2 bases, and 10 bases stayed unmatched. This CDR3 has 16 amino acids. In DNA form, the CDR3 reads TGTGCCTGGAGGAGAGCCAGGGGACAGGGAAACACTGAAGCTTTCTTT. Protein sequence: CAWRRARGQGNTEAFF.

This clonotype was counted between two and nine times. This sequence joins TRBV9 and TRBJ2-2; D remains unclear. Looked up from germline, CDR1 is SGDLS and CDR2 is YYNGEE. The CDR3 consists of 13 residues. The V gene lost 0 bases and the J gene lost 8 bases, with 8 bases spanning the gap. CDR3: CASSVGDVGELFF. The CDR3 DNA follows: TGTGCCAGCAGCGTAGGGGATGTGGGGGAGCTGTTTTTT. Variable domain in full (rest from reference TRBV9 and TRBJ2-2): DSGVTQTPKHLITATGQRVTLRCSPRSGDLSVYWYQQSLDQGLQFLIQYYNGEERAKGNILERFSAQQFPDLHSELNLSSLELGDSALYFCASSVGDVGELFFGEGSRLTVL.

This clonotype was found a few times. The chain combines TRBV6-6 with TRBJ2-7; D might be TRBD2 (6 bases). The CDR3 covers 17 residues. Deletions cut 3 bases from V and 7 bases from J, with 25 bases between. The germline CDR1 and CDR2 sequences are MNHNY and SVGAGI (reference sequence). DNA for the CDR3: TGTGCCAGCAGTTATCGAAAACCCGGGACTGACCTCTGGGAGCAGTACTTC. Its protein product is CASSYRKPGTDLWEQYF.

The V and J genes are TRBV6-1 and TRBJ2-7, with D maybe TRBD1 (5 bases). CDR1 and CDR2 from the germline V gene are MNHNS and SASEGT. The CDR3 runs to 13 residues. Trimming took off 2 bases at V and 2 bases at J, with 7 bases between the two ends. The CDR3, as DNA: TGTGCCAGCAGTGAAAGGGGAACCTACGAGCAGTACTTC. This translates into CASSERGTYEQYF.

This clonotype has at least ten counts. The rearrangement joins TRBV5-1 to TRBJ2-7; possibly TRBD1 or TRBD2 for D (5 bases each). The CDR3 has 14 residues. The V gene lost 0 bases and the J gene lost 2 bases, with 9 bases spanning the gap. Per the germline V gene, CDR1 is SGHRS and CDR2 is YFSETQ. CDR3 protein: CASSLGDGPYEQYF. The CDR3 DNA reads TGCGCCAGCAGCTTGGGGGACGGACCCTACGAGCAGTACTTC.